The rows below give T cell receptor beta chains drawn from one sample of a study of T-cell memory formation after mild COVID-19. TCRdb recomputed calls from the 5' RACE reads with MiXCR, one row per CDR3 protein. The sample lists under 550,000 distinct CDR3 sequences, 15% to 20% occurring once. Material for sequencing was PBMCs or a T cell subset sorted from them (not recorded which). The source is an adult woman who had mild COVID-19 (a few samples of this study predate the infection). Cell type and time point are not known. CDR3s include the opening cysteine and the closing phenylalanine or tryptophan. Fields, in order: V gene, clone size, CDR3 length, J gene, CDR3 protein. Where a row states a size, it is once, few, many or the class of an expanded clone; other rows omit it.

TRBV7-2	.	14	TRBJ1-2	CASSNVGTPYGYTF
TRBV24-1	once	13	TRBJ2-1	CATSLGNRNEQFF
TRBV12-3/TRBV12-4	many	13	TRBJ2-1	CASSSTTGSEQFF
TRBV20-1	many	12	TRBJ2-2	CSVAWNTGELFF
TRBV7-3	many	15	TRBJ2-1	CASSRAGGPVDEQFF
TRBV2	few	14	TRBJ2-5	CASSRRQAQETQYF
TRBV7-3	.	16	TRBJ1-1	CASSLTVYRAMCEAFF
TRBV2	few	13	TRBJ2-1	CASGRLIDNEQFF
TRBV29-1	few	13	TRBJ2-3	CSVGRPSTDTQYF
TRBV7-3	few	15	TRBJ2-3	CASSLMAQLGDTQYF
TRBV12-3/TRBV12-4	.	15	TRBJ2-4	CASSLGTFPGNIQYF
TRBV7-8	few	15	TRBJ2-1	CASPPGLSTIPKQFF
TRBV7-2	few	17	TRBJ2-1	CASSYRTSGSSYNEQFF
TRBV11-2	few	11	TRBJ2-1	CASRRTGGPFF
TRBV20-1	.	15	TRBJ2-5	CSARRGGRALETQYF
TRBV7-8	.	15	TRBJ2-3	CASSFFRQDTDTQYF
TRBV20-1	many	14	TRBJ2-1	CSARYRGRSDEQFF
TRBV6-1	.	17	TRBJ2-4	CASSELFDILAKNIQYF
TRBV5-1	many	14	TRBJ2-7	CASSLYGSSYEQYF
TRBV28	few	13	TRBJ2-7	CASSETRRYEQYF
TRBV5-4	.	16	TRBJ2-7	CASSLGPLGGPYEQYF
TRBV5-1	few	14	TRBJ2-1	CASSLRGFSDEQFF
TRBV27	.	13	TRBJ2-2	CATSRGGIGELFF
TRBV12-3/TRBV12-4	.	15	TRBJ1-2	CASSGGDSGGYGYTF
TRBV7-2	.	18	TRBJ2-1	CASSSGLLAGGWGNEQFF
TRBV27	few	15	TRBJ1-2	CASSFNPASNYGYTF
TRBV6-2/TRBV6-3	.	14	TRBJ1-2	CASSSFRANYGYTF
TRBV28	.	15	TRBJ2-5	CASSLGTGGGETQYF
TRBV4-1	few	15	TRBJ1-6	CASSQARGIGSPLHF
TRBV18	.	16	TRBJ2-7	CASSPPQASGSHEQYF
TRBV12-5	.	18	TRBJ2-7	CASGFDAKSSGKANEQYF
TRBV5-1	few	16	TRBJ2-1	CASSLIAGGTYNEQFF
TRBV5-5	few	16	TRBJ2-7	CASSLEGGLPALQQYF
TRBV4-3	.	15	TRBJ2-7	CASSQDVTHTYEQYF
TRBV15	few	14	TRBJ2-5	CATSRDLSGGTQYF
TRBV28	.	21	TRBJ2-7	CASSLLRVTSQPGLQTYEQYF
TRBV5-6	.	16	TRBJ1-6	CASSLASGTRNSPLHF
TRBV6-5	once	14	TRBJ1-1	CASSYEDTKSEAFF
TRBV12-3/TRBV12-4	.	13	TRBJ2-2	CASSREGSGELFF
TRBV7-2	.	15	TRBJ2-5	CASSRQTGGEETQYF
TRBV12-3/TRBV12-4	many	12	TRBJ2-2	CASSRSTGELFF
TRBV6-5	.	16	TRBJ2-2	CASRPTRRGYLGELFF
TRBV6-6	.	14	TRBJ2-7	CASSYPGTVSEQYF
TRBV7-2	.	15	TRBJ1-6	CASSLEAGDYSPLHF
TRBV7-2	few	14	TRBJ2-1	CASSPRDSGDEQFF
TRBV2	.	15	TRBJ2-1	CASSEQLAAYNEQFF
TRBV24-1	.	15	TRBJ2-3	CATSEQYPSTDTQYF
TRBV29-1	few	13	TRBJ2-2	CSVEQFVTGELFF
TRBV4-2	few	15	TRBJ1-1	CASSQQSGTVGEAFF
TRBV5-1	few	16	TRBJ1-1	CASSSRTGAMNTEAFF
TRBV7-3	.	15	TRBJ1-6	CASSLEGGDNSPLHF
TRBV15	few	14	TRBJ1-1	CATSRGSKNTEAFF
TRBV18	.	13	TRBJ2-5	CASSPAGSTTQYF
TRBV19	few	13	TRBJ1-6	CASSPDSIPPLHF
TRBV6-2/TRBV6-3	few	15	TRBJ2-7	CASTPTRDGPYEQYF
TRBV28	few	17	TRBJ1-1	CASSKIDRDIRGTEAFF
TRBV10-3	few	15	TRBJ2-3	CATRLGQGGTDTQYF